The 31 T cell receptor beta chains reported below all come from one sample, sequenced in a study of T cells in Graves' hyperthyroidism and ophthalmopathy (dated by TCRdb to between 2019 and 2020). Library method: multiplex PCR. TCRdb records Illumina HiSeq 2000 as the sequencer. Amplification of TCR beta CDR3 regions was carried out from RNA transcripts. The TCR CDR3 was subjected to a first round of RT-PCR using the HTBI primer set and the Qiagen OneStep RT-PCR kit. TCRdb reprocessed the public reads (quality trimming at Q25 with fastp, clone calling with MiXCR) and kept in-frame beta chains. A single entry per CDR3 protein holds the most common genes and DNA from its merged rows. For this sample there are about 720,000 distinct CDR3 sequences; roughly 15% appear just once. The ten largest clones represent around 8.1% of the sample. Sequenced material: blood. Receptors originate from a young man with Graves' hyperthyroidism.

In this sample, this clonotype turned up a few times. J is TRBJ1-2 and V is TRBV12-3 or TRBV12-4; perhaps TRBD1 as D (5 bases). The CDR3 length is 11 residues. V shed 6 bases and J shed 9 bases, with 11 bases lying between them. The CDR3, as DNA: TGTGCCAGCAGAGGGGCTAGAAGCTACACCTTC. Protein sequence: CASRGARSYTF.

This clonotype has just a few counts. This chain joins TRBV20-1 and TRBJ1-5; a weak D match, TRBD1 (6 bases). V gave up 4 bases and J gave up 7 bases, with 14 bases separating them. CDR3 length equals 13 residues. Germline CDR1 and CDR2: DFQATT and SNEGSKA (reference sequence). The CDR3 region has the DNA TGCAGTGCTATCCTGGAAGGGGGACAGCCCCAGCATTTT. Translation: CSAILEGGQPQHF.

Many counts were recorded for this clonotype. V usage is TRBV12-3 or TRBV12-4 and J usage is TRBJ2-7; D ambiguous. The CDR3 has 10 residues. Trimming cost V 1 base and J 5 bases, with 0 bases left between them. CDR3 region: CASSLDEQYF. CDR3 DNA: TGTGCCAGCAGTTTAGACGAGCAGTACTTC.

This clonotype was counted a few times. The chain employs TRBV30 and TRBJ2-3; the D is unclear. Germline loops: CDR1 GTSNPN, CDR2 SVGIG (reference sequence). This CDR3 spans 16 amino acids. Trimming removed 2 bases at V and 1 base at J, with 16 bases between. CDR3 residues: CAWSSRGVYRTDTQYF. CDR3 nucleotide sequence: TGTGCCTGGAGTTCACGTGGGGTTTACCGCACAGATACGCAGTATTTT.

The gene calls are TRBV9 and TRBJ2-7; TRBD2 matches 8 bases. This CDR3 spans 15 amino acids. J gave up 4 bases and V 1 base, and 7 bases lay outside the gene matches. Germline lookup yields CDR1 SGDLS and CDR2 YYNGEE. The CDR3 reads CASSVTGTSMYEQYF. The CDR3 nucleotides read TGTGCCAGCAGCGTAACCGGGACTAGTATGTACGAGCAGTACTTC.

The chain couples TRBV5-6 to TRBJ1-3; D is ambiguous. The CDR3 is 15 amino acids. With 2 bases removed from V and 4 bases from J, the gap between germline ends came to 13 bases. Germline-derived CDR1 and CDR2 are SGHDT and YYEEEE. The CDR3 loop is CASSLLSAGGNTIYF. CDR3 nucleotide sequence: TGTGCCAGCAGCTTACTATCAGCTGGAGGAAACACCATATATTTT.

This clonotype was observed at least ten times. The chain carries TRBV12-3 or TRBV12-4 and TRBJ2-4; 10 bases agree with TRBD1. CDR3 length: 14 amino acids. V was clipped by 8 bases and J by 8 bases; unmatched bases: 9. DNA for the CDR3: TGTGCCAGCTGCCTAGGGACAGGGGTTGACATTCAGTACTTC. Amino acid sequence: CASCLGTGVDIQYF.

This clonotype was counted at least ten times. The V and J genes are TRBV13 and TRBJ1-1, with TRBD1 matching 9 bases. Germline assignment: CDR1 PRHDT and CDR2 FYEKMQ (reference sequence). CDR3 length equals 18 residues. With V trimmed by 0 bases and J by 4 bases, 12 bases remained unmatched. In nucleotides, the CDR3 is TGTGCCAGCAGCTTAGGCATGGGGACAGGGATTCCCCGCACTGAAGCTTTCTTT. This encodes CASSLGMGTGIPRTEAFF.

The gene calls are TRBV27 and TRBJ2-2, with unresolved D. CDR3 size: 15 residues. V lost 2 bases and J lost 6, with 13 bases in between. The germline CDR1 and CDR2 sequences are MNHEY and SMNVEV (reference sequence). The CDR3 is CASSLEGFFAGELFF. The CDR3 bases are TGTGCCAGCAGTTTAGAAGGGTTCTTCGCCGGGGAGCTGTTTTTT.

This clonotype appeared many times. The J gene is TRBJ2-5, the V gene TRBV7-8; 7 nucleotides match TRBD2. Unmatched junction bases numbered 25, after V lost 5 bases and J lost 10 bases. CDR1 and CDR2 from the germline V gene are SGHVS and FQNEAQ. CDR3 length: 18 amino acids. The DNA of the CDR3 is TGTGCCAGCAGCCCCCCGCTCTGGCGGGGAGGGGAAGTGAAGTACCAGTACTTC. Residues: CASSPPLWRGGEVKYQYF.

This clonotype showed up just a few times. V usage is TRBV7-3 and J usage is TRBJ2-3; 7 nucleotides line up with TRBD2. CDR3 size: 15 residues. Germline values: CDR1 SGHTA, CDR2 FQGTGA. V was pared by 5 bases and J by 0 bases, with 5 bases of the junction left unmatched. CDR3 sequence (DNA): TGTGCCAGCAGCCCCTCGCGGGAGAGCACAGATACGCAGTATTTT. This gives the protein CASSPSRESTDTQYF.

The CDR3 loop is CASSIGRGLNQPQHF. The DNA of the CDR3 is TGTGCCAGTAGTATAGGTAGGGGGCTCAATCAGCCCCAGCATTTT. The rearrangement joins TRBV19 to TRBJ1-5, with TRBD1 identical over 7 bases. The V and J ends lost 1 base and 3 bases, in that order; junction bases with no gene match: 3. The CDR3 spans 15 residues. CDR1 is LNHDA and CDR2 is SQIVND in the germline V gene (reference sequence).

Ten or more counts support this clonotype. In DNA, the CDR3 is TGCAGTGCTGCGCGGGAGGGCCTAGAGACCCAGTACTTC. Protein product: CSAAREGLETQYF. This chain joins TRBV20-1 and TRBJ2-5; 9 nucleotides agree with TRBD2. This CDR3 spans 13 amino acids. Germline V gene data show CDR1 as DFQATT and CDR2 as SNEGSKA (reference sequence). V trimming: 5 bases; J trimming: 4 bases; junction bases outside the gene matches: 5.

This clonotype was counted a few times. This chain joins TRBV5-6 and TRBJ2-6; weak D call: TRBD1 (5 bases). This CDR3 is built from 18 residues. Germline values: CDR1 SGHDT, CDR2 YYEEEE. Trimming took 0 bases from V and 2 from J, leaving 15 bases between them. CDR3 residues: CASSLVVRERAGANVLTF. The CDR3 region has the DNA TGTGCCAGCAGCTTGGTAGTCAGGGAAAGAGCTGGGGCCAACGTCCTGACTTTC.

This chain links TRBV3-1 with TRBJ2-7; D is unclear. With 4 bases removed from V and 1 base from J, the gap between germline ends came to 14 bases. This CDR3 is built from 15 residues. CDR1 and CDR2 from the germline V gene are LGHDT and YNNKEL (reference sequence). CDR3 residues: CASSPSKKGSYEQYF. The CDR3 DNA reads as TGTGCCAGCAGCCCCTCTAAAAAGGGTTCCTACGAGCAGTACTTC.

This clonotype was detected ten times or more. CDR3 nucleotide sequence: TGTGCCAGCAGTAATCCGGGACAGGGGACAACTAATGAAAAACTGTTTTTT. The encoded protein is CASSNPGQGTTNEKLFF. The gene calls are TRBV2 and TRBJ1-4; 10 bases align to TRBD1. Germline V gene data show CDR1 as SNHLY and CDR2 as FYNNEI. V trimming: 5 bases; J trimming: 0 bases; junction bases outside the gene matches: 6. CDR3 length: 17 amino acids.

The chain joins TRBV5-1 to TRBJ1-1, with D unclear. The V gene's germline CDR1 is SGHRS and CDR2 YFSETQ. V lost 3 bases and J 1 base, leaving 7 bases between the germline ends. There are 13 residues in the CDR3. This CDR3 is CASSSAKNTEAFF. The CDR3 DNA is TGCGCCAGCAGCTCTGCCAAGAACACTGAAGCTTTCTTT.

At least ten counts were recorded for this clonotype. V is TRBV3-1 and J is TRBJ1-1; 9 positions agree with TRBD1. The CDR3 extends over 17 amino acids. The V and J ends lost 5 bases and 3 bases, in that order; junction bases with no gene match: 13. CDR1 LGHDT and CDR2 YNNKEL come from the germline V gene (reference sequence). CDR3 bases: TGTGCCAGCAGCGCCCGGGGACAGGGAGGATGGGACACTGAAGCTTTCTTT. It encodes CASSARGQGGWDTEAFF.

The table lists this clonotype with many counts. The chain links TRBV30 to TRBJ1-5; D gene ambiguous. This CDR3 comprises 14 residues. The V end lost 0 bases, the J end lost 0 bases, and 6 bases lay between the germline ends. In germline, CDR1 is GTSNPN, CDR2 SVGIG (reference sequence). CDR3 nucleotides: TGTGCCTGGAGTGTATGGGGTAGCAATCAGCCCCAGCATTTT. It yields the protein CAWSVWGSNQPQHF.

This clonotype has only a few counts. The chain links TRBV28 to TRBJ1-3; D remains unclear. This CDR3 is built from 15 residues. V was clipped by 7 bases and J by 0 bases, with 13 bases between them. Germline CDR1 and CDR2: MDHEN and SYDVKM. In DNA, the CDR3 is TGTGCCAGCACACCTTGGGGAACCTCTGGAAACACCATATATTTT. This gives the protein CASTPWGTSGNTIYF.

The table lists this clonotype with many counts. The rearrangement links TRBV28 to TRBJ2-5; tentatively, D is TRBD1 (6 bases). The CDR3 has 14 amino acids. Germline-derived CDR1 and CDR2 are MDHEN and SYDVKM. Trimming removed 5 bases from V and 4 bases from J, with 14 bases in between. The CDR3 DNA follows: TGTGCCAGCAGTCGTCCGGGACACGGAGAGACCCAGTACTTC. Translation: CASSRPGHGETQYF.

To note about this clonotype: An end of the junction does not agree with germline; a read error may underlie this. The rearrangement uses TRBV2 and TRBJ2-7; 11 bases fit TRBD2. The CDR3 runs 17 residues. Germline V CDR1 and CDR2: SNHLY, FYNNEI. The CDR3 loop reads CASSQESGTSGTYERYF. The CDR3 coding sequence is TGTGCCAGCAGCCAAGAGAGTGGGACTAGCGGAACCTACGAGCGGTACTTC.

The CDR3 sequence is CASSFGGAIDIQYF. DNA of the CDR3: TGTGCCAGCAGTTTTGGGGGGGCGATTGACATTCAGTACTTC. The chain employs TRBV12-3 or TRBV12-4 and TRBJ2-4; D perhaps matches TRBD2 (7 bases). Trimming took off 3 bases at V and 8 bases at J, with 14 bases between the two ends. The CDR3 extends over 14 amino acids.

This clonotype showed up many times. The chain has TRBV11-2 and TRBJ2-1; D is perhaps TRBD1 (5 bases). Trimming pared 0 bases from V and 3 bases from J, leaving 6 bases between. CDR1 and CDR2 (germline): SGHAT, FQNNGV. There are 14 residues in the CDR3. As DNA, the CDR3 is TGTGCCAGCAGCTTAGATCAGGGCTACAATGAGCAGTTCTTC. Translated: CASSLDQGYNEQFF.

This clonotype was seen repeatedly, ten times or more. The rearrangement links TRBV20-1 to TRBJ1-2; D is unresolved. Germline values: CDR1 DFQATT, CDR2 SNEGSKA (reference sequence). CDR3 length: 12 residues. V was pared by 3 bases and J by 5 bases, with 10 bases between. CDR3 in DNA: TGCAGTGCTAGCCTAGGTGGATATGGCTACACCTTC. This encodes CSASLGGYGYTF.

This clonotype was recorded a few times. At one end, the junction sequence differs from germline, possibly due to a read error. V is TRBV6-4 and J is TRBJ2-7; 8 bases are shared with TRBD2. This CDR3 spans 15 amino acids. Germline V CDR1 and CDR2: MRHNA, SNTAGT. CDR3 protein: CASSNSAGAPYEQYF. The CDR3 DNA reads as TGTGCCAGCAGTAACTCAGCGGGAGCGCCCTACGAGCAGTACTTC.

This chain connects TRBV5-4 to TRBJ1-1, with D unresolved. Trimming shortened V by 4 bases and J by 5 bases, and 12 bases separated the two germline ends. Germline V gene sequence: CDR1 SGHNT, CDR2 YYREEE (reference sequence). The CDR3 consists of 13 residues. The CDR3 is CASSEAWRTEAFF. In nucleotides, the CDR3 is TGTGCCAGCAGCGAGGCGTGGAGGACTGAAGCTTTCTTT.

V and J are TRBV5-1 and TRBJ2-3; D gene uncertain. This CDR3 contains 16 residues. The V end was cut by 3 bases, the J end by 1 base, with 15 bases between. Germline loops: CDR1 SGHRS, CDR2 YFSETQ. The CDR3 nucleotides are TGCGCCAGCAGCTCTAAAGAGAATGGGGGCACAGATACGCAGTATTTT. Its protein is CASSSKENGGTDTQYF.

The genes are TRBV11-3 and TRBJ2-3; 14 positions agree with TRBD2. From germline, CDR1 is SGHNT and CDR2 YENEEA. This CDR3 region has 17 residues. V was clipped by 5 bases and J by 1 base; unmatched bases: 5. CDR3 in amino acids: CASSAGLAGGRTDTQYF. CDR3 sequence (DNA): TGTGCCAGCAGCGCAGGACTAGCGGGAGGCCGCACAGATACGCAGTATTTT.

This clonotype came up a few times. One end of the junction varies from germline; a read error may be responsible. The chain joins TRBV2 to TRBJ2-7; D possibly corresponds to TRBD2 (6 bases). CDR1 is SNHLY, CDR2 FYNNEI, per germline. The CDR3 spans 15 residues. The CDR3, as DNA: TGTGCCAGCGGTGAGGAGGACGGGGGTTCCTACGAGCAGTACTTC. Translated, it gives CASGEEDGGSYEQYF. Combining the CDR3 with reference TRBV2 and TRBJ2-7 gives the whole variable domain EPEVTQTPSHQVTQMGQEVILRCVPISNHLYFYWYRQILGQKVEFLVSFYNNEISEKSEIFDDQFSVERPDGSNFTLKIRSTKLEDSAMYFCASGEEDGGSYEQYFGPGTRLTVT.

As to this clonotype: A much larger clone sits a single nucleotide away, making a read error possible. J is TRBJ2-1 and V is TRBV2, with TRBD2 matching over 9 bases. This CDR3 has 12 residues. Germline V gene data show CDR1 as SNHLY and CDR2 as FYNNEI. Trimming took 8 bases from V and 12 from J; bases not matched to a gene: 8. CDR3 nucleotides: TGTGCCAGCCCGAAAAGAGCGGGGGGGCAGTTCTTC. Amino acid sequence: CASPKRAGGQFF.